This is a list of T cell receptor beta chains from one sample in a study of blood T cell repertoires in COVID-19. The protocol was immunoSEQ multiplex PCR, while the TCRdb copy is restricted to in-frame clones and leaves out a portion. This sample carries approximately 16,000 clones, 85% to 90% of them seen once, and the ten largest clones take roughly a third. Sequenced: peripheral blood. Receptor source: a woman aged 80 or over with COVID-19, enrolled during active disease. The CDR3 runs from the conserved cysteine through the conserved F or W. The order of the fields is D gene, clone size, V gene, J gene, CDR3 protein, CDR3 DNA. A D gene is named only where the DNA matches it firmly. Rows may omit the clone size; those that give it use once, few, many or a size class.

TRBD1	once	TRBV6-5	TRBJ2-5	CASQRTGQETQYF	TGTGCCAGCCAGAGGACAGGACAAGAGACCCAGTACTTC
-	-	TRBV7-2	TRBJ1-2	CASSLGRANYGYTF	TGTGCCAGCAGCTTAGGTCGAGCTAACTATGGCTACACCTTC
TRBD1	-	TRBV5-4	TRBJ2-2	CASSSGDRATGELFF	TGTGCCAGCAGCTCGGGGGACAGGGCCACCGGGGAGCTGTTTTTT
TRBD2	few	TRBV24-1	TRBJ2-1	CATSDRTSDYNEQFF	TGTGCCACCAGCGATAGGACTAGCGACTACAATGAGCAGTTCTTC
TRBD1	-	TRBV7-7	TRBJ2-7	CASSFRDSPTYEQYF	TGTGCCAGCAGCTTCCGGGACAGCCCCACCTACGAGCAGTACTTC
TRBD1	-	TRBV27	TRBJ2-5	CASSNRRDREETQYF	TGTGCCAGCAGTAATCGCCGGGACAGAGAAGAGACCCAGTACTTC
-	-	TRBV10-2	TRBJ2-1	CASGGDEQFF	TGCGCCAGCGGAGGTGATGAGCAGTTCTTC
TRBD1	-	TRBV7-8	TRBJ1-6	CASSPRRTGRSEVNSPLHF	TGTGCCAGCAGCCCCCGAAGGACAGGTAGGTCTGAGGTGAATTCACCCCTCCACTTT
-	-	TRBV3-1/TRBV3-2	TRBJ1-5	CASSQERNQPQHF	TGTGCCAGCAGCCAAGAGAGAAATCAGCCCCAGCATTTT
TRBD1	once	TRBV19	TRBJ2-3	CASRDRGQGTDTQYF	TGTGCCAGTAGGGACAGGGGACAGGGCACAGATACGCAGTATTTT
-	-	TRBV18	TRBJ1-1	CASSPVLASTLNTEAFF	TGTGCCAGCTCACCGGTGCTTGCTTCGACACTCAACACTGAAGCTTTCTTT
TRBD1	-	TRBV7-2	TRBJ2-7	CASSLSRGNEQYF	TGTGCCAGCAGCTTAAGCAGGGGGAACGAGCAGTACTTC
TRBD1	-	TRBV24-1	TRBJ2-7	CATSGAWDRASYEQYF	TGTGCCACCAGTGGTGCCTGGGACAGGGCATCCTACGAGCAGTACTTC
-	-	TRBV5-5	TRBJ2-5	CASDRRPGETQYF	TGTGCCAGCGACCGGCGGCCGGGGGAGACCCAGTACTTC
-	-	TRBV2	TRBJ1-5	CASSQNRANQPQHF	TGTGCCAGCAGTCAGAACAGGGCCAATCAGCCCCAGCATTTT
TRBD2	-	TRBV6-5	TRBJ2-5	CASSYSASGWETQYF	TGTGCCAGCAGTTACAGTGCTAGCGGATGGGAGACCCAGTACTTC
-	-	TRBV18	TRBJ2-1	CASSPAVGNEQFF	TGTGCCAGCTCACCAGCGGTAGGCAATGAGCAGTTCTTC
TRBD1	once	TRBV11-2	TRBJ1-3	CASSPQGVAGNTIYF	TGTGCCAGCAGCCCCCAGGGGGTAGCTGGAAACACCATATATTTT
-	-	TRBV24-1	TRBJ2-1	CATSDFGRGSSYNEQFF	TGTGCCACCAGTGATTTTGGGCGGGGTAGCTCCTACAATGAGCAGTTCTTC
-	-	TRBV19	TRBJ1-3	CASSIEVSTGNTIYF	TGTGCCAGTAGTATCGAAGTCAGTACTGGAAACACCATATATTTT
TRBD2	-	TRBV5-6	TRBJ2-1	CASSLTSGGSSYNEQFF	TGTGCCAGCAGCTTGACTAGCGGGGGGAGCTCCTACAATGAGCAGTTCTTC
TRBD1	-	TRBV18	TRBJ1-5	CASSPTTGGNQPQHF	TGTGCCAGCTCACCGACGACAGGGGGCAATCAGCCCCAGCATTTT
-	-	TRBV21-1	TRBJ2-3	CASSSRTGLVADTQYF	TGTGCCAGCAGCTCTCGGACTGGGTTGGTCGCAGATACGCAGTATTTT
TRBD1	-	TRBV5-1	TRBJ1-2	CASSGQGLSNYGYTF	TGCGCCAGCAGTGGACAGGGGCTTTCTAACTATGGCTACACCTTC
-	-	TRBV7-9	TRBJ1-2	CASSLGGPDFNYGYTF	TGTGCCAGCAGCTTAGGAGGTCCAGATTTTAACTATGGCTACACCTTC
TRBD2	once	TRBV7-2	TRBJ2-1	CASSLSTSGVEQFF	TGTGCCAGCAGCCTTTCGACTAGCGGGGTAGAGCAGTTCTTC
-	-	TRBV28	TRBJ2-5	CASSGSGLIQETQYF	TGTGCCAGCAGTGGGTCGGGACTGATACAAGAGACCCAGTACTTC
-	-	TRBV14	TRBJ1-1	CASSQSGVEAFF	TGTGCCAGCAGCCAGAGCGGGGTTGAAGCTTTCTTT
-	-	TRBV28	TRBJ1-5	CASSFRAQGNQPQHF	TGTGCCAGCAGTTTTCGGGCCCAGGGAAATCAGCCCCAGCATTTT
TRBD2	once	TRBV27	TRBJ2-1	CASSLQAGELDEQFF	TGTGCCAGCAGTTTACAAGCGGGAGAGTTGGATGAGCAGTTCTTC
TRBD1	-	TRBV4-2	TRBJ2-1	CASSQSPGQGALEQFF	TGTGCCAGCAGCCAATCACCGGGACAGGGTGCGCTTGAGCAGTTCTTC
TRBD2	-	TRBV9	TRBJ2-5	CASSVGRTSGQETQYF	TGTGCCAGCAGCGTGGGTAGGACTAGCGGGCAAGAGACCCAGTACTTC
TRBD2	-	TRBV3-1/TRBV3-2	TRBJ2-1	CASSPLPGTSYNEQFF	TGTGCCAGCAGCCCACTCCCCGGGACTAGCTACAATGAGCAGTTCTTC
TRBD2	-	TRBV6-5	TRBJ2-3	CASRGLAGSTDTQYF	TGTGCCAGCAGGGGACTAGCGGGGAGCACAGATACGCAGTATTTT
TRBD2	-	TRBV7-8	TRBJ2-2	CASSVRLAGATGELFF	TGTGCCAGCAGCGTCCGACTAGCGGGAGCCACCGGGGAGCTGTTTTTT
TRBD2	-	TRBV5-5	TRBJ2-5	CASSLLGGGGKTQYF	TGTGCCAGCAGCTTGTTAGGCGGGGGAGGAAAGACCCAGTACTTC
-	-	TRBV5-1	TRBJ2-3	CASSLGANTDTQYF	TGCGCCAGCAGCTTAGGGGCTAACACAGATACGCAGTATTTT
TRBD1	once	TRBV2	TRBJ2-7	CASSGTGGEQYF	TGTGCCAGCAGTGGGACAGGGGGCGAGCAGTACTTC
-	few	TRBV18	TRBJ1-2	CASSPRTDPYGYTF	TGTGCCAGCTCACCCCGGACAGACCCCTATGGCTACACCTTC
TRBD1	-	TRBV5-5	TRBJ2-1	CASSFGQVLYNEQFF	TGTGCCAGCAGCTTTGGACAGGTCCTCTACAATGAGCAGTTCTTC